The 27 T cell receptor beta chains listed next were all sequenced from one sample in a study of T-cell memory formation after mild COVID-19 (dated by TCRdb to the early 2020s). Preparation of the library involved 5' RACE. The instrument was an Illumina NovaSeq 6000. TCRdb reanalyzed the raw reads on its own, using fastp at Q25 for trimming and MiXCR for clone calling, and kept in-frame beta chains. One record per CDR3 amino acid sequence lists the most common genes and DNA. This sample gives about 270,000 distinct CDR3 sequences in total; roughly a sixth of them show up just once. The ten biggest clones cover 20% to 25% of the sample. Sequenced material: PBMCs or a T cell subset sorted from them (not recorded which). All receptors come from a man aged 18 to 30 who had mild COVID-19 (a few samples of this study predate the infection). The sample titles of this study are shuffled in the database, so cell type and time point are left out; the donor was told from shared clones.

The table lists this clonotype with a few counts. The chain employs TRBV7-2 and TRBJ2-3; D is perhaps TRBD1 (6 bases). Trimming took off 0 bases at V and 2 bases at J, with 9 bases between the two ends. Germline V lookup: CDR1 SGHTA, CDR2 FQGNSA. The CDR3 is 15 residues long. CDR3 residues: CASSLAQGPTDTQYF. The CDR3 bases are TGTGCCAGCAGCTTAGCCCAGGGGCCCACAGATACGCAGTATTTT.

The table lists this clonotype with a few counts. V is TRBV7-2 and J is TRBJ2-3, with D maybe TRBD2 (7 bases). The CDR3 loop spans 16 amino acids. The germline V and J ends were trimmed by 5 bases and 9 bases, with 24 bases remaining between them. CDR1 is SGHTA, CDR2 FQGNSA, per germline. In DNA form, the CDR3 reads TGTGCCAGCAGCCAGTGGGGGGGGGCCGTTCGGCAAACGCAGTATTTT. Its protein is CASSQWGGAVRQTQYF.

V is TRBV7-8 and J is TRBJ2-1; 8 bases are shared with TRBD2. The CDR3 has 14 residues. Germline V lookup: CDR1 SGHVS, CDR2 FQNEAQ. The trim removed 4 bases at V and 9 bases at J, leaving 8 bases unmatched. CDR3 in amino acids: CASSSTSGGFEQFF. CDR3 bases: TGTGCCAGCAGCTCCACCAGCGGGGGCTTTGAGCAGTTCTTC.

This clonotype was found a few times. The gene calls are TRBV11-2 and TRBJ1-2, with a weak D call TRBD1 (5 bases). Germline V lookup: CDR1 SGHAT, CDR2 FQNNGV. V lost 4 bases and J lost 4, with 10 bases in between. The CDR3 totals 13 residues. DNA of the CDR3: TGTGCCAGCAGCTCGGGACTGGGCTATGGCTACACCTTC. Its protein product is CASSSGLGYGYTF.

In its sample, this clonotype was seen once. The rearrangement links TRBV18 to TRBJ1-1; no reliable D call. This CDR3 comprises 15 residues. CDR1 KGHSH and CDR2 LQKENI come from the germline V gene. V dropped 3 bases and J dropped 0 bases, with 11 bases sitting between them. The CDR3 DNA is TGTGCCAGCTCACCGAATTTCTACATGAACACTGAAGCTTTCTTT. Its protein product is CASSPNFYMNTEAFF.

V is TRBV6-5 and J is TRBJ1-1; D gene unclear. The CDR3 contains 14 residues. CDR1 is MNHEY, CDR2 SVGAGI, per germline. The V gene lost 1 base and the J gene lost 0 bases, with 6 bases spanning the gap. CDR3 sequence (DNA): TGTGCCAGCAGTTACTATAGGGTGAACACTGAAGCTTTCTTT. Its translation is CASSYYRVNTEAFF.

This clonotype has only a few counts. This sequence joins TRBV6-8 and TRBJ2-3; D remains unclear. The CDR3 has 12 residues. Germline loops: CDR1 MNHGY, CDR2 SAAAGT. V dropped 2 bases and J dropped 10 bases, with 10 bases sitting between them. The CDR3 DNA follows: TGTGCCAGCAGTTACACAAGTCGGCCGCAGTATTTT. It is translated as CASSYTSRPQYF.

This clonotype was observed a few times. The rearrangement links TRBV28 to TRBJ1-3; D is uncertain. Germline V gene sequence: CDR1 MDHEN, CDR2 SYDVKM. CDR3 length: 12 residues. V was clipped by 6 bases and J by 2 bases, with 5 bases between them. DNA for the CDR3: TGTGCCAGCAGGTTACCTGGAAACACCATATATTTT. This gives the protein CASRLPGNTIYF.

The chain has TRBV18 and TRBJ1-3; 7 bases are shared with TRBD1. Trimming took 2 bases from V and 0 from J; bases not matched to a gene: 7. The germline gives CDR1 KGHSH, CDR2 LQKENI. The CDR3 has 17 residues. The CDR3 DNA sequence: TGTGCCAGCTCACCATCTTCAGGGGGAGGCTCTGGAAACACCATATATTTT. Protein: CASSPSSGGGSGNTIYF. The full variable domain, in which reference TRBV18 and TRBJ1-3 provide the parts outside the CDR3, is NAGVMQNPRHLVRRRGQEARLRCSPMKGHSHVYWYRQLPEEGLKFMVYLQKENIIDESGMPKERFSAEFPKEGPSILRIQQVVRGDSAAYFCASSPSSGGGSGNTIYFGEGSWLTVV.

CDR3 DNA sequence: TGTGCCAGCCACTCGGGCAGGGGGGAAGTTGAGACCCTCCACTTT. Its protein product is CASHSGRGEVETLHF. V and J are TRBV27 and TRBJ1-6, with 7 bases identical to TRBD1. The V gene end was trimmed by 8 bases and the J gene end by 14 bases; junction bases not matched to a gene: 18. Per the germline V gene, CDR1 is MNHEY and CDR2 is SMNVEV (reference sequence). The CDR3 covers 15 residues.

Worth noting for this clonotype: A much larger clone lies a single base off, so this may be a read error. V gene TRBV5-1 combines with J gene TRBJ1-1; D is uncertain. The germline CDR1 and CDR2 sequences are SGHRS and YFSETQ. There are 14 residues in the CDR3. The CDR3 DNA is TGCGCCAGCGGCTTGGAACCGACGAACACTGAAGCTTTCTTT. This sequence encodes CASGLEPTNTEAFF.

The gene calls are TRBV6-1 and TRBJ2-5; TRBD2 agrees at 7 bases. In germline, CDR1 is MNHNS, CDR2 SASEGT. This CDR3 comprises 14 residues. V was pared by 3 bases and J by 5 bases, with 6 bases of the junction left unmatched. The DNA of the CDR3 is TGTGCCAGCAGTGAGGTCTGGGGGGGGGAGACCCAGTACTTC. This translates into CASSEVWGGETQYF.

This clonotype was observed many times. The chain employs TRBV7-9 and TRBJ2-7; 9 positions match TRBD1. This CDR3 is built from 14 residues. Germline V gene lookup returns CDR1 SEHNR and CDR2 FQNEAQ (reference sequence). The V and J ends lost 5 bases and 3 bases, in that order; junction bases with no gene match: 5. The CDR3 loop reads CASSRGQGGYEQYF. The CDR3 nucleotides are TGTGCCAGCAGCCGGGGACAGGGAGGCTACGAGCAGTACTTC.

The V call is TRBV20-1, the J call TRBJ2-5; no firm D call. V lost 5 bases and J 7 bases, leaving 11 bases between the germline ends. This CDR3 is 11 amino acids long. The germline V gene has CDR1 DFQATT and CDR2 SNEGSKA (reference sequence). The CDR3 region is CSAPIGWTQYF. In nucleotides, the CDR3 is TGCAGTGCTCCTATTGGATGGACCCAGTACTTC.

The chain recombines TRBV9 with TRBJ1-1, with TRBD1 as a possible D gene (5 bases). CDR1 SGDLS and CDR2 YYNGEE come from the germline V gene. V lost 3 bases and J lost 5, with 11 bases in between. The CDR3 is 13 amino acids. The CDR3 protein is CASSGDSGTEAFF. CDR3 nucleotides: TGTGCCAGCAGCGGCGACAGTGGGACTGAAGCTTTCTTT.

The J gene is TRBJ1-2, the V gene TRBV10-1; no clear D gene. CDR3 length: 11 amino acids. Trimming took 4 bases from V and 5 from J, leaving 5 bases between them. CDR1 is WNHNN and CDR2 is SYGVQD in the germline V gene (reference sequence). The CDR3 loop is CASSVEYGYTF. The DNA for the CDR3 is TGCGCCAGCAGTGTGGAGTATGGCTACACCTTC.

This rearrangement joins TRBV6-2 or TRBV6-3 to TRBJ2-7; D is possibly TRBD1 (5 bases). Trimming pared 8 bases from V and 2 bases from J, leaving 10 bases between. The CDR3 covers 12 residues. CDR1 and CDR2 (germline): MNHEY, SVGEGT. The CDR3 loop is CASLDRTYEQYF. The CDR3 nucleotides read TGTGCCAGCTTAGACAGAACCTACGAGCAGTACTTC.

This clonotype was found many times. The chain joins TRBV7-9 to TRBJ1-1; no clear D gene. V gave up 5 bases and J gave up 0 bases, with 10 bases separating them. The CDR3 contains 14 residues. Germline loops: CDR1 SEHNR, CDR2 FQNEAQ (reference sequence). CDR3 protein: CASSPGGLNTEAFF. The CDR3 nucleotides are TGTGCCAGCAGCCCTGGCGGATTGAACACTGAAGCTTTCTTT.

This chain connects TRBV29-1 to TRBJ1-4; the D is unclear. CDR1 is SQVTM and CDR2 is ANQGSEA in the germline V gene. The CDR3 length is 14 residues. The V end lost 0 bases, the J end lost 8 bases, and 13 bases lay between the germline ends. CDR3 in DNA: TGCAGCGTTGAAGAAGGGCAGGATCGAGAAAAACTGTTTTTT. It translates to CSVEEGQDREKLFF.

This sequence joins TRBV5-1 and TRBJ2-6, with D tentatively TRBD1 (5 bases). There are 18 residues in the CDR3. Germline V gene sequence: CDR1 SGHRS, CDR2 YFSETQ. Trimming took off 0 bases at V and 1 base at J, with 14 bases between the two ends. CDR3 loop: CASSLVGQGSSGANVLTF. CDR3 nucleotide sequence: TGCGCCAGCAGCTTGGTGGGTCAGGGTTCATCTGGGGCCAACGTCCTGACTTTC.

This sequence joins TRBV11-2 and TRBJ2-4; 9 nucleotides match TRBD1. After removal of 5 bases from V and 13 bases from J, the junction contained 12 bases not matched to a gene. This CDR3 has 14 residues. The V gene's germline CDR1 is SGHAT and CDR2 FQNNGV. The DNA for the CDR3 is TGTGCCAGCAGCCCACGGGCAACCGGGACAGGGCAGTACTTC. Amino acid sequence: CASSPRATGTGQYF.

The gene calls are TRBV14 and TRBJ2-6, with TRBD1 as a possible D gene (6 bases). V was shortened by 3 bases and J by 1 base, with 13 bases between the two germline ends. CDR3 length: 17 amino acids. Germline loops: CDR1 SGHDN, CDR2 FVKESK. The CDR3 loop reads CASSQGPGESGANVLTF. For the CDR3, the DNA is TGTGCCAGCAGCCAGGGGCCAGGGGAATCTGGGGCCAACGTCCTGACTTTC. The full variable domain, with the rest looked up from reference TRBV14 and TRBJ2-6, is EAGVTQFPSHSVIEKGQTVTLRCDPISGHDNLYWYRRVMGKEIKFLLHFVKESKQDESGMPNNRFLAERTGGTYSTLKVQPAELEDSGVYFCASSQGPGESGANVLTFGAGSRLTVL.

This clonotype was observed a few times. The V gene is TRBV27, the J gene TRBJ1-2; no clear D. Germline CDR1 MNHEY, CDR2 SMNVEV (reference sequence). This CDR3 has 13 residues. With 2 bases removed from V and 8 bases from J, the gap between germline ends came to 12 bases. CDR3 protein: CASSLNWAGGYTF. DNA of the CDR3: TGTGCCAGCAGTTTAAACTGGGCCGGGGGCTACACCTTC.

This clonotype was recorded a few times. This chain uses TRBV9 with TRBJ2-3; D may be TRBD1 (5 bases). Germline-derived CDR1 and CDR2 are SGDLS and YYNGEE. Trimming stripped 0 bases from V and 1 base from J, with 9 bases between. The CDR3 extends over 15 amino acids. The CDR3 sequence is CASSVGWGGTDTQYF. In DNA, the CDR3 is TGTGCCAGCAGCGTAGGATGGGGCGGCACAGATACGCAGTATTTT.

This clonotype was observed a handful of times. Because the CDR3's place on the DNA is in doubt, the DNA is left out and the CDR3 is given as listed by TCRdb. The V and J genes are TRBV6-5 and TRBJ2-1. In germline, CDR1 is MNHEY, CDR2 SVGAGI. Inclusive of both ends, the CDR3 amounts to 15 amino acids. CDR3 region: CASSSSSGAYNEQFF.

The genes are TRBV7-9 and TRBJ1-5, with 10 bases aligning to TRBD1. Unmatched junction bases numbered 4, after V lost 5 bases and J lost 3 bases. The CDR3 has 15 residues. CDR1 is SEHNR, CDR2 FQNEAQ, per germline (reference sequence). The CDR3 protein is CASSPDRGNNQPQHF. CDR3 sequence (DNA): TGTGCCAGCAGCCCGGACAGGGGGAACAATCAGCCCCAGCATTTT.

This chain links TRBV20-1 with TRBJ1-1; D may be TRBD1 (5 bases). CDR3 length: 11 residues. V was trimmed by 8 bases and J by 0 bases, leaving 7 bases between them. CDR1 is DFQATT, CDR2 SNEGSKA, per germline (reference sequence). Written as DNA, the CDR3 is TGCAGTAGGACATTGAACACTGAAGCTTTCTTT. Protein sequence: CSRTLNTEAFF.